This T cell receptor beta chain came from a study of T cell responses to AZD1222 COVID-19 vaccine. Broader study findings: Sampling captured repertoires only after the peak T cell response. There were vaccine-associated CD4 TCRs across spike, dominant at 160-218 and 743-854.

The junction had 2 bases not matched to a gene; V was cut back by 2 bases and J by 3 bases. CDR1 is KGHDR and CDR2 is SFDVKD in the germline V gene. The CDR3 is 15 residues long. Assay used: immunoSEQ multiplex PCR; TCRdb lists only in-frame clones, some missing. The sample comprises roughly 140,000 clones, around 90% of which are singletons, and 1.7% rests with the top ten. As to this clone: Its antigen is currently unknown.

The chain employs TRBV24-1 and TRBJ1-1; 10 nucleotides line up with TRBD1. The sequences come from peripheral blood, collected on day 0 of AZD1222 vaccination. This TCR derives from an adult in good health. The DNA for the CDR3 is TGTGCCACCAGTGATTCCGGGACAGGGGACACTGAAGCTTTCTTT. It is translated as CATSDSGTGDTEAFF.